The 13 T cell receptor beta chains in this list originate from one sample, sequenced in a study of shared clonotypes between healthy human individuals. Sequencing was performed with immunoSEQ multiplex PCR; in TCRdb, only in-frame clones are kept and a portion is missing. Of more than 2 million clones listed, 90% to 96% were seen once; the top ten hold 0.13%. The source material was naive CD4+ T cells sorted from blood. Subset of the sample: CD45RA+ positively selected. These receptors originate from a man aged 18 to 35 in good health.

This clone was picked up one time. The V and J genes are TRBV5-6 and TRBJ2-5; TRBD2 is a possible D gene (6 bases). The CDR3 is 15 residues long. The V end lost 9 bases, the J end lost 5 bases, and 23 bases lay between the germline ends. Germline CDR1 is SGHDT and CDR2 is YYEEEE. The CDR3 DNA reads as TGTGCCACCTCGGCGGAGGGCCCCACATGGGAGACCCAGTACTTC. It encodes CATSAEGPTWETQYF. The full variable domain, in which reference TRBV5-6 and TRBJ2-5 provide the parts outside the CDR3, is DAGVTQSPTHLIKTRGQQVTLRCSPKSGHDTVSWYQQALGQGPQFIFQYYEEEERQRGNFPDRFSGHQFPNYSSELNVNALLLGDSALYLCATSAEGPTWETQYFGPGTRLLVL.

The gene calls are TRBV5-1 and TRBJ2-7; D might be TRBD1 (6 bases). Trimming removed 3 bases at V and 3 bases at J, with 13 bases between. The germline V gene has CDR1 SGHRS and CDR2 YFSETQ. The CDR3 loop spans 14 amino acids. The CDR3 sequence is CASSYGTPSYEQYF. The CDR3 DNA is TGCGCCAGCAGCTACGGGACACCTAGCTACGAGCAGTACTTC.

CDR3 loop: CASSLGRTNNEQFF. In DNA, the CDR3 is TGTGCCAGCAGCTTGGGTCGGACAAACAATGAGCAGTTCTTC. The chain employs TRBV13 and TRBJ2-1, with D maybe TRBD1 (5 bases). Germline CDR1 reads PRHDT; CDR2 reads FYEKMQ (reference sequence). The CDR3 runs 14 residues. V was pared by 3 bases and J by 5 bases, with 11 bases between.

This chain joins TRBV18 and TRBJ1-3, with D unclear. Germline V CDR1 and CDR2: KGHSH, LQKENI. V dropped 3 bases and J dropped 4 bases, with 7 bases sitting between them. CDR3 length equals 13 residues. The CDR3 region has the DNA TGTGCCAGCTCACCGTTGACAGGAAACACCATATATTTT. Its translation is CASSPLTGNTIYF.

The chain couples TRBV21-1 to TRBJ2-7; the tabulated D call, TRBD2, remains unverified against the DNA. TRBV21-1 is a known pseudogene. This CDR3 has 14 residues. CDR3 DNA sequence: TGTGCCAGCAGCTGGAGGGACTGGATCTACGAGCAGTACTTC. This encodes CASSWRDWIYEQYF.

The sample holds one count of this clone. V is TRBV7-2 and J is TRBJ2-1; D call uncertain. The CDR3 is made up of 13 amino acids. Germline CDR1 reads SGHTA; CDR2 reads FQGNSA. With 5 bases removed from V and 2 bases from J, the gap between germline ends came to 7 bases. The CDR3 region is CASSLAPYNEQFF. DNA for the CDR3: TGTGCCAGCAGCCTGGCACCCTACAATGAGCAGTTCTTC.

CDR3 bases: TGTGCCAGCTCACCACCGCTGAAAGAAGAGACCCAGTACTTC. It encodes CASSPPLKEETQYF. The chain has TRBV18 and TRBJ2-5; the D is unclear. Germline V gene lookup returns CDR1 KGHSH and CDR2 LQKENI. The CDR3 runs to 14 residues. V lost 0 bases and J 3 bases, leaving 8 bases between the germline ends.

This chain uses TRBV9 with TRBJ2-3, with D hard to call. The germline gives CDR1 SGDLS, CDR2 YYNGEE. The CDR3 is 14 residues long. The V and J ends lost 4 bases and 6 bases respectively, with 15 bases between them. CDR3 DNA sequence: TGTGCCAGCAGCCCCAACACGCTACCGGATACGCAGTATTTT. Its translation is CASSPNTLPDTQYF.

The chain links TRBV7-2 to TRBJ2-4, with 7 bases lining up with TRBD2. CDR1 is SGHTA and CDR2 is FQGNSA in the germline V gene. The CDR3 runs 17 residues. V lost 1 base, J lost 1 base, and 7 bases stayed unmatched. This chain's CDR3 is CASSLGWARGAKNIQYF. The CDR3, as DNA: TGTGCCAGCAGCTTAGGTTGGGCGCGGGGGGCCAAAAACATTCAGTACTTC.

The J gene is TRBJ2-1, the V gene TRBV5-1; 12 positions match TRBD2. The V gene end was trimmed by 0 bases and the J gene end by 8 bases; junction bases not matched to a gene: 3. CDR3 length: 15 amino acids. Germline V gene data show CDR1 as SGHRS and CDR2 as YFSETQ. Here the CDR3 reads CASSLGLAGVHEQFF. Written as DNA, the CDR3 is TGCGCCAGCAGCTTGGGACTAGCGGGGGTGCATGAGCAGTTCTTC.

V and J are TRBV5-4 and TRBJ1-1, with 10 bases lining up with TRBD1. The germline CDR1 and CDR2 sequences are SGHNT and YYREEE (reference sequence). The V gene end was trimmed by 0 bases and the J gene end by 11 bases; junction bases not matched to a gene: 1. The CDR3 extends over 12 amino acids. CDR3 protein: CASSLGQGAAFF. For the CDR3, the DNA is TGTGCCAGCAGCTTGGGACAGGGGGCGGCTTTCTTT.

As concerns this clone: The sample carries other DNA sequences with the same CDR3. The chain couples TRBV28 to TRBJ1-2, with D unresolved. The V and J ends lost 6 bases and 5 bases respectively, with 10 bases between them. The CDR3 has 12 amino acids. Per the germline V gene, CDR1 is MDHEN and CDR2 is SYDVKM. The CDR3 nucleotides are TGTGCCAGCAGCTTGCGGGGATATGGCTACACCTTC. As protein: CASSLRGYGYTF.

The chain uses TRBV19 and TRBJ2-2, with D maybe TRBD2 (5 bases). The germline V and J ends were trimmed by 6 bases and 6 bases, with 14 bases remaining between them. Germline V gene data show CDR1 as LNHDA and CDR2 as SQIVND (reference sequence). The CDR3 has 14 residues. CDR3 sequence: CASRLEGTAGELFF. The CDR3 DNA is TGTGCCAGTAGGCTCGAGGGTACCGCCGGGGAGCTGTTTTTT.